One and the same sample provided the 5 T cell receptor beta chains below, sequenced in a study of T cell changes during pregnancy in multiple sclerosis. Assay: immunoSEQ multiplex PCR; the TCRdb copy retains only in-frame clones and omits some. The repertoire holds about 44,000 clones, with approximately 93% as singletons. The sample was CD4+ T cells from peripheral blood mononuclear cells, taken in the first trimester of pregnancy. Source of these receptors: a female donor with multiple sclerosis, enrolled in a pregnancy study.

This sequence joins TRBV5-1 and TRBJ1-2; 10 nucleotides agree with TRBD1. This CDR3 is 15 amino acids long. With 4 bases clipped from V and 4 bases from J, the junction kept 7 bases outside the gene matches. Germline V lookup: CDR1 SGHRS, CDR2 YFSETQ. This CDR3 reads CASSSGDRGTYGYTF. The CDR3 nucleotides are TGCGCCAGCAGCAGCGGGGACAGGGGCACCTATGGCTACACCTTC. Full variable domain (outside the CDR3, taken from reference TRBV5-1 and TRBJ1-2): KAGVTQTPRYLIKTRGQQVTLSCSPISGHRSVSWYQQTPGQGLQFLFEYFSETQRNKGNFPGRFSGRQFSNSRSEMNVSTLELGDSALYLCASSSGDRGTYGYTFGSGTRLTVV.

The chain has TRBV5-1 and TRBJ2-7; TRBD1 is a possible D gene (5 bases). Deletions cut 0 bases from V and 1 base from J, with 11 bases between. CDR3 size: 15 residues. Looked up from germline, CDR1 is SGHRS and CDR2 is YFSETQ. The CDR3 is CASSLGQTTSYEQYF. The CDR3 DNA follows: TGCGCCAGCAGCTTGGGACAGACCACTTCCTACGAGCAGTACTTC.

V gene TRBV7-6 combines with J gene TRBJ2-1, with 8 bases fitting TRBD2. Germline values: CDR1 SGHVS, CDR2 FNYEAQ. This CDR3 spans 15 amino acids. The V and J ends lost 2 bases and 3 bases, in that order; junction bases with no gene match: 3. CDR3 loop: CASSLSGGHYNEQFF. DNA for the CDR3: TGTGCCAGCAGCTTAAGCGGGGGCCACTACAATGAGCAGTTCTTC.

The chain has TRBV5-1 and TRBJ2-3; 8 bases map to TRBD2. V trimming: 1 base; J trimming: 0 bases; junction bases outside the gene matches: 7. The CDR3 runs 17 residues. The germline gives CDR1 SGHRS, CDR2 YFSETQ. The CDR3 spells CASSLTGGGKSTDTQYF. The CDR3 DNA reads as TGCGCCAGCAGCTTGACGGGCGGGGGGAAAAGCACAGATACGCAGTATTTT. Using reference TRBV5-1 and TRBJ2-3 for the parts outside the CDR3, the full variable domain is KAGVTQTPRYLIKTRGQQVTLSCSPISGHRSVSWYQQTPGQGLQFLFEYFSETQRNKGNFPGRFSGRQFSNSRSEMNVSTLELGDSALYLCASSLTGGGKSTDTQYFGPGTRLTVL.

The chain recombines TRBV7-9 with TRBJ2-7, with D possibly being TRBD1 (6 bases). Germline V gene lookup returns CDR1 SEHNR and CDR2 FQNEAQ (reference sequence). V shed 6 bases and J shed 6 bases, with 15 bases lying between them. CDR3 length equals 13 residues. CDR3 DNA sequence: TGTGCCAGCAGACCAACAGGGTTGGGCGAGCAGTACTTC. It translates to CASRPTGLGEQYF.